This paragraph covers one TCR beta chain sequence. Its antigen is currently unknown. The data were obtained in a study of cytomegalovirus exposure and HLA in healthy donors. For the study at large: Out of about 190 million T cells, an earlier analysis found over 100 million unique TCR beta sequences in total. Regarding the study as a whole: In a later analysis, V- and J-gene trimming of beta chains associated with a DCLRE1C missense variant, replicated independently. Links to common viral pathogens appeared, in a later analysis, for several of the most significant clusters.

PCR employed 60 Vbeta and 13 Jbeta primers. TCRdb keeps only in-frame clones here, not all; method: immunoSEQ multiplex PCR. The sample has 300,000 or so clones, roughly 81% seen once; the top ten hold approximately 2%. Germline values: CDR1 GTSNPN, CDR2 SVGIG (reference sequence). This CDR3 spans 13 amino acids. This receptor was identified in a middle-aged woman in good health and CMV-seropositive. The material sequenced was PBMCs. The chain has TRBV30 and TRBJ2-7, with 8 bases fitting TRBD1. CDR3 coding DNA: TGTGCTGTGGGACAGGCCATCTCCTACGAGCAGTACTTC. It specifies CAVGQAISYEQYF.